These T cell receptor beta chains were read from a single sample in a study of T cells in localized non-small cell lung cancer. Generated by immunoSEQ multiplex PCR, the TCRdb table keeps only in-frame clones and is missing some. The sample lists about 52,000 clones; about 87% were seen once. Material: PBMCs, obtained before any cancer treatment. These receptors originate from a female donor with stage II lung adenocarcinoma. Each CDR3 is given without its conserved first and last residue. The order of the fields is V gene, clone size, CDR3 protein. Rows give clone size only sometimes, using once, few, many, or a class for an expanded clone.

TRBV11-3 | NA | ASSLAATGELF
TRBV15 | NA | ATSREQGANTEAF
TRBV11-2 | NA | ASSLSGGGAANEQF
TRBV4-1 | NA | ASSQGLDSNQPQH
TRBV6-6 | NA | ASRPGDRERKGYT
TRBV27 | NA | ASSLGGAMEAF
TRBV5-1 | NA | ASSDRGTNTEAF
TRBV19 | NA | ASSIGPSFRDSHSYEQY
TRBV9 | few | ASSVGLAGKTSTDTQY
TRBV20-1 | NA | SASSGTGVF
TRBV7-9 | once | ASGFPPGGRTDTQY
TRBV5-4 | NA | ASSFTGQAYGYT
TRBV19 | NA | ASSRLTGDTEAF
TRBV7-8 | NA | ASSTRGNEQF
TRBV19 | NA | ASSIGQGNTNTEAF
TRBV2 | NA | ASSEAGRGRGLFEAF
TRBV29-1 | NA | SVEVSYEQY
TRBV5-4 | NA | ASSGKTGNTEAF
TRBV2 | NA | ASSLGTGLNGYT
TRBV9 | once | ASSGTVHNEQF
TRBV14 | NA | ASSLWDTASYEQY
TRBV29-1 | NA | SVERFQGVEQY
TRBV25-1 | NA | ASGGQVNTEAF
TRBV11-2 | NA | ASSTGTGAYGYT
TRBV5-6 | NA | ASSFSGEPYEQY
TRBV5-1 | NA | ASSSSRQGHETQY
TRBV18 | NA | ASSPLEGGEQY
TRBV7-9 | NA | ASSLANSNQPQH
TRBV2 | NA | ASSELSRLKDTQY
TRBV5-4 | NA | ASSSFEGFGAF
TRBV5-1 | once | ASSLAVHEVNEKLF
TRBV15 | NA | ATSQRDGNSGNTIY
TRBV13 | NA | ASSRSGGLNTGELF
TRBV6-4 | NA | ASSLTSGGAPGNEQF
TRBV5-1 | NA | ASSTGNTEAF
TRBV10-3 | once | AITGTANYGYT
TRBV5-1 | NA | ASSLNSLAETYEQY
TRBV7-2 | NA | ASSRTGGSYNEQF
TRBV5-1 | NA | ASSRTSGVFQTSTDTQY
TRBV19 | NA | ASSIGGLALETQY
TRBV9 | NA | ASSVDGGAYGYT
TRBV30 | NA | AWTLFSNGYT
TRBV9 | NA | ASSGGTGYNYGYT
TRBV7-9 | NA | ASGLTGELF
TRBV5-1 | NA | ASSSQGAYGYT
TRBV10-2 | NA | ATLLNTEAF
TRBV5-4 | NA | ASSLAGNTEAF
TRBV5-6 | NA | ASSPAGGNTGELF
TRBV5-5 | NA | ASSLLAGLPNQPQH
TRBV25-1 | NA | ASSMQDRGLGGYT
TRBV7-8 | NA | ASSPIFIGQGSYGYT
TRBV10-1 | few | ASSEHGQGSSGFGTEAF
TRBV6-5 | NA | ASSGLGGGNYEQY
TRBV7-9 | NA | ASQHQPRDKETQY
TRBV2 | once | ASGGQGTYEQY